This T cell receptor (beta chain) was sequenced during a study of T cells after yellow fever vaccination (dated by TCRdb to between 2018 and 2021). Broadly, across the study: The SMART-Seq v4 Ultra Low Input RNA kit was used to prepare libraries from fractions with low cell numbers. To follow T-cell clones before and after both primary and booster YFV17D yellow fever vaccination, bulk TCR alpha and beta repertoires underwent longitudinal sequencing. Blood was collected at multiple timepoints before and after primary and secondary immunization, and bulk PBMC replicates and cell subsets were isolated. Two healthy male donors, one aged 18 to 30 and one aged 30 to 40 years, made up the cohort.

From the cysteine through the phenylalanine, the CDR3 covers 13 amino acids. CDR3 DNA is the only sequence kept; it has 39 bases, read in frame from the first base. In the germline V gene, CDR1 corresponds to KGHSH and CDR2 to LQKENI. Relative to germline, V is missing 3 bases and J is missing 9 bases, with 1 base of the junction outside any gene match. Sequencing instrument: Illumina NovaSeq 6000. TCR cDNA was synthesized by 5'RACE template switching, which introduced a universal primer site and unique molecular identifiers. Priming of cDNA synthesis was performed from both the TCR alpha and TCR beta constant segments. Library amplification used two PCR steps, and the second PCR step added sample barcodes and sequencing adapters. Sequencing of libraries was done on Illumina HiSeq 2500 (2x100 bp) or NovaSeq (2x150 bp). Regarding the original processing steps: Reads were demultiplexed and collapsed into UMI consensus sequences with MIGEC, and V(D)J alignment was performed with MiXCR. Clonotypes responding to the vaccine were identified with edgeR on replicate PBMC samples, with the criteria of FDR below 0.01 and a log2 fold change above 5 up to day 15. CD4 or CD8 identity was assigned to each bulk clonotype according to whether the clonotype was present at higher abundance in the sequenced CD4 repertoire or the sequenced CD8 repertoire. In TCRdb, the public reads were trimmed at Q25 with fastp and aligned with MiXCR, with productive beta chains retained. For every CDR3 protein sequence, its rows merge into one entry that carries the most common genes and DNA. The V and J calls were not made by the authors but by TCRdb's processing. The sample yields about 300,000 distinct CDR3 sequences; around 10% were counted once. The ten top clones hold around 3.5% of the sample.

The treatment or condition label corresponds to: live attenuated yellow fever vaccine strain. A standard Ficoll-Paque protocol was used to isolate PBMCs from peripheral blood. Dynabeads CD4 and CD8 positive selection kits were used to isolate the CD4 and CD8 T-cell fractions. TriZol was used to extract RNA from bulk PBMCs, from CD4 and CD8 fractions, and from dextramer-positive and dextramer-negative fractions. Details on this clonotype: Its binding antigen is unknown. Base quality data are lacking; no much larger clone is found one base away.

Summary of the overall study and its limitations: A small fraction of clonotypes showed up in both the CD4 and CD8 compartments, probably as a result of convergent recombination. Most clones expanded after primary vaccination were re-detected after the booster (about 96% of CD4 and around 86% of CD8), suggesting broad memory maintenance. The secondary T-cell response was weaker than the primary response but faster, peaking on day 5 instead of day 15. Because only a couple of donors were included in the study, the extent to which the findings can be generalized is limited. FACS-sorted repertoires could contain abundant contaminating clonotypes from the bulk population, so computational filtering was required.

The clonotype originates from a man aged 18 to 29 who received the YFV17D yellow fever vaccine. The source material was CD4+ T cells sorted from PBMCs, sampled 5 days after the yellow fever booster vaccination. In this chain, TRBV18 is recombined with TRBJ1-6; 8 central nucleotides agree with TRBD1. DNA sequence: TGTGCCAGCTCACCCGGACAGGGTTCACCCCTCCACTTT. The translation is CASSPGQGSPLHF. Reference TRBV18 and TRBJ1-6 proteins supply the regions before and after the CDR3; the full variable domain is: NAGVMQNPRHLVRRRGQEARLRCSPMKGHSHVYWYRQLPEEGLKFMVYLQKENIIDESGMPKERFSAEFPKEGPSILRIQQVVRGDSAAYFCASSPGQGSPLHFGNGTRLTVT.